A selection of T cell receptor beta chains follows, all from one sample in a study of blood T cell repertoires in COVID-19. TCRdb's copy holds only in-frame clones and misses some; the assay was immunoSEQ multiplex PCR. The data hold some 270,000 clones, with about 90% observed a single time. Input material: PBMCs or T cells enriched from blood (not recorded which). These receptors were collected from a woman in her 40s who had been exposed to COVID-19. Both conserved end residues are part of each CDR3. Each record gives: J gene, V gene, D gene, clone size, CDR3 DNA, CDR3 protein. D genes are given only for firm matches. Size is stated for part of the rows, as once, few or many counts, or as a class when the clone is expanded.

TRBJ1-1	TRBV4-3	TRBD1	once	TGCGCCAGCAGCCAAGATGTTGGTCAAGGGGGCTCTGAAGCTTTCTTT	CASSQDVGQGGSEAFF
TRBJ1-3	TRBV7-9	.	.	TGTGCCAGCAGCTTCAACGGTGGAAACACCATATATTTT	CASSFNGGNTIYF
TRBJ1-6	TRBV7-9	.	.	TGTGCCAGCAGCTTATCGGGTAATTCACCCCTCCACTTT	CASSLSGNSPLHF
TRBJ1-2	TRBV28	.	.	TGTGCCAGCAGTTTACCCGGGACTGTCTATGGCTACACCTTC	CASSLPGTVYGYTF
TRBJ2-3	TRBV5-8	TRBD2	.	TGTGCCAGCCTTCTCGGATCGGCGGGGGGGTACTATACGCAGTATTTT	CASLLGSAGGYYTQYF
TRBJ1-5	TRBV27	TRBD1	once	TGTGCCAGCAGTTGGGGACAGGGGGGCAATCAGCCCCAGCATTTT	CASSWGQGGNQPQHF
TRBJ1-5	TRBV2	.	many	TGTGCCAGCAGTGAGGAGACAGGCTACCAGCCCCAGCATTTT	CASSEETGYQPQHF
TRBJ1-1	TRBV5-4	TRBD1	.	TGTGCCAGCAGTTCACAACCTCCGGGACAGGGATACACTGAAGCTTTCTTT	CASSSQPPGQGYTEAFF
TRBJ2-7	TRBV28	.	.	TGTGCCAGCAGTTTATTTCCGGAGTCCTACGAGCAGTACTTC	CASSLFPESYEQYF
TRBJ2-6	TRBV5-8	.	.	TGTGCCAGCAGCCTCAACGCAGGGAAGCCTGGGGCCAACGTCCTGACTTTC	CASSLNAGKPGANVLTF
TRBJ2-1	TRBV4-3	TRBD2	.	TGCGCCAGCAGCCAACAGCGGGAGAATGGTGAGCAGTTCTTC	CASSQQRENGEQFF
TRBJ2-1	TRBV5-1	.	once	TGCGCCAGCACCAGGATGAGCTCCTACAATGAGCAGTTCTTC	CASTRMSSYNEQFF
TRBJ2-5	TRBV4-3	TRBD2	.	TGCGCCAGCAGCCGCGGGACTAGCGGACAAGAGACCCAGTACTTC	CASSRGTSGQETQYF
TRBJ2-1	TRBV12-5	.	.	TGTGCTAGTGGTTTGGGACCCGGGATAGCCAATGAGCAGTTCTTC	CASGLGPGIANEQFF
TRBJ1-3	TRBV4-2	TRBD1	once	TGTGCCAGCAGCCAGGATACAGGGGGAACGTTTGGAAACACCATATATTTT	CASSQDTGGTFGNTIYF
TRBJ1-4	TRBV5-1	TRBD1	.	TGTGCCAGCACCCCGAGGCCGGGACAGGGGGCAACTAATGAAAAACTGTTTTTT	CASTPRPGQGATNEKLFF
TRBJ2-7	TRBV7-9	TRBD1	.	TGTGCCAGCAGCTTAGGACAGGGGCTTTCCGAGCAGTACTTC	CASSLGQGLSEQYF
TRBJ2-2	TRBV5-8	TRBD2	.	TGTGCCAGCAGTACGGGACTAGCGGGGGGGCGCCCCAACACCGGGGAGCTGTTTTTT	CASSTGLAGGRPNTGELFF
TRBJ2-3	TRBV3-1/TRBV3-2	.	.	TGTGCCAGCAGCCCATTTACCTTGACAGGTTCACGCACAGATACGCAGTATTTT	CASSPFTLTGSRTDTQYF
TRBJ2-5	TRBV6-2/TRBV6-3	.	.	TGTGCCAGCAGTCCGGACAGAGAGACCCAGTACTTC	CASSPDRETQYF
TRBJ2-4	TRBV12-3/TRBV12-4	TRBD1	.	TGTGCCAGCACCCGGGACAGGCAAAACATTCAGTACTTC	CASTRDRQNIQYF
TRBJ1-2	TRBV3-1/TRBV3-2	.	.	TGTGCCAGCAGCCAACTCACTCTCAGGGTCGGGTATGGCTACACCTTC	CASSQLTLRVGYGYTF
TRBJ2-3	TRBV12-5	.	.	TGTGCTAGTGGTTTGGATCCGGGAACAGATACGCAGTATTTT	CASGLDPGTDTQYF
TRBJ1-2	TRBV6-5	.	.	TGTGCCAGCAGTTACTCGGGGCAGATAACTAACTATGGCTACACCTTC	CASSYSGQITNYGYTF
TRBJ2-5	TRBV6-5	.	.	TGTGCCAGCACGTTCTTGGAGACCCAGTACTTC	CASTFLETQYF
TRBJ1-1	TRBV2	TRBD1	.	TGTGCCAGCAGTGAATTATGGGCAGGGGGTGCTTTCTTT	CASSELWAGGAFF
TRBJ1-4	TRBV29-1	.	.	TGCAGCGGCCGGCGGGATAATGAAAAACTGTTTTTT	CSGRRDNEKLFF
TRBJ2-5	TRBV6-2/TRBV6-3	TRBD1	.	TGTGCCAGCAGTTACAGGGGGACAGGGGGCGAGGAGACCCAGTACTTC	CASSYRGTGGEETQYF
TRBJ1-1	TRBV6-5	TRBD1	.	TGTGCCAGTACAGGGGGCATCGGAGCTTTCTTT	CASTGGIGAFF
TRBJ1-4	TRBV7-9	.	.	TGTGCCAGCAGCCGGGACTTTGGGGGAGAAAAACTGTTTTTT	CASSRDFGGEKLFF
TRBJ2-2	TRBV18	TRBD2	.	TGTGCCAGCTCACCCATGACTAGCCGTCGCACCGGGGAGCTGTTTTTT	CASSPMTSRRTGELFF
TRBJ2-4	TRBV6-2/TRBV6-3	.	once	TGTGCCAGCAGTTTGGGTGACATTGACATTCAGTACTTC	CASSLGDIDIQYF
TRBJ2-1	TRBV9	TRBD2	.	TGTGCCAGCAGTCCAGCCCCCGGGACTAGCGGGAGTCTTGAGCAGTTCTTC	CASSPAPGTSGSLEQFF
TRBJ2-3	TRBV6-2/TRBV6-3	TRBD2	.	TGTGCCAGCAGTTACGGAGCGGGAGGGGGAGCAGATACGCAGTATTTT	CASSYGAGGGADTQYF
TRBJ1-6	TRBV7-9	.	.	TGTGCCAGCAGCTCAACTGGGGCAGGGTCGGGTTTAGCCCTCCACTTT	CASSSTGAGSGLALHF
TRBJ1-6	TRBV28	TRBD1	.	TGTGCCAGCAGTTTGATTAGGACAGGGGCCTCCAATTCACCCCTCCACTTT	CASSLIRTGASNSPLHF
TRBJ2-7	TRBV27	.	.	TGTGCCAGCACCAGACAAGGCTCCTACGAGCAGTACTTC	CASTRQGSYEQYF
TRBJ2-1	TRBV7-2	TRBD1	.	TGTGCCAGCAGCTCGGGACAGGGGTTAGGCGGGGGTGGTAGGAATGAGCAGTTCTTC	CASSSGQGLGGGGRNEQFF
TRBJ1-1	TRBV7-8	.	once	TGTGCCAGCAGCCCTCCCCCCGACACTGAAGCTTTCTTT	CASSPPPDTEAFF
TRBJ1-1	TRBV11-2	.	once	TGTGCCAGCAGCCCCCAACGACTCGAAGCTTTCTTT	CASSPQRLEAFF
TRBJ1-2	TRBV3-1/TRBV3-2	.	.	TGTGCCAGCACGGCCGGGGGCTATGGCTACACCTTC	CASTAGGYGYTF
TRBJ2-2	TRBV2	.	.	TGTGCCAGCAGTGTAGGGCAGGGGTCAGCCGGGGAGCTGTTTTTT	CASSVGQGSAGELFF
TRBJ1-1	TRBV3-1/TRBV3-2	TRBD1	.	TGTGCCAGCAGCCAAGGACGGGGACAGGGGGCCGGTTTCTTT	CASSQGRGQGAGFF
TRBJ1-5	TRBV7-2	.	many	TGTGCCAGCAGCTTACAGGGGAGTCAGCCCCAGCATTTT	CASSLQGSQPQHF
TRBJ1-6	TRBV4-1	.	.	TGCGCCAGCAGCCAAGAGGGGGGTATGCCCTATAATTCACCCCTCCACTTT	CASSQEGGMPYNSPLHF
TRBJ1-2	TRBV30	.	.	TGTGCCTGGAGTGTAAATACGGGAAGCTATGGCTACACCTTC	CAWSVNTGSYGYTF
TRBJ1-1	TRBV15	.	.	TGTGCCACCCAGCATGAACAGGCAGGAAACACTGAAGCTTTCTTT	CATQHEQAGNTEAFF
TRBJ1-2	TRBV29-1	TRBD1	.	TGCAGCGTTGAAGAATTGTTCGGACAGGGGGCCTATGGCTACACCTTC	CSVEELFGQGAYGYTF